This T cell receptor beta chain is drawn from a study of T-cell memory formation after mild COVID-19. The CDR3 runs 13 residues. Germline CDR1 reads SGHAT; CDR2 reads FQNNGV. V lost 3 bases, J lost 7 bases, and 12 bases lay in between. Employing constant-segment primers, 5'RACE generated TCR alpha and TCR beta cDNA libraries bearing sample barcodes and UMIs. TCRdb re-derived calls from the 5' RACE reads in MiXCR, one entry per CDR3 protein. Here the sample spans a few hundred thousand distinct CDR3 sequences, 8% to 10% being singletons. The chain uses TRBV11-2 and TRBJ1-1; unclear D gene. The clonotype comes from a man in his late teens or twenties who had mild COVID-19 (a few samples of this study predate the infection). Cell type and time point are not known. Sequenced sample: PBMCs or a T cell subset sorted from them (not recorded which). CDR3 protein: CASSFAMSGEAFF. In nucleotides, the CDR3 is TGTGCCAGCAGCTTCGCGATGTCTGGTGAAGCTTTCTTT.